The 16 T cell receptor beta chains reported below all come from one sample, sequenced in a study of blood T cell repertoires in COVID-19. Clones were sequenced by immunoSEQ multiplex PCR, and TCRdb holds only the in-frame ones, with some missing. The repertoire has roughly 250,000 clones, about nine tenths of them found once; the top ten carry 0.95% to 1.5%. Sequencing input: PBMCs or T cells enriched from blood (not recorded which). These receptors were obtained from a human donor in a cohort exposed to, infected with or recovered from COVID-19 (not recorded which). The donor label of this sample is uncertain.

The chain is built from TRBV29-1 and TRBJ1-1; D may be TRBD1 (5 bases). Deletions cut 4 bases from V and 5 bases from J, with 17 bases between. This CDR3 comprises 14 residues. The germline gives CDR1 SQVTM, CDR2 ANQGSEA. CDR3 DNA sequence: TGCAGCGTTGTCGGCGGGGCCAGGTGGACTGAAGCTTTCTTT. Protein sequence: CSVVGGARWTEAFF.

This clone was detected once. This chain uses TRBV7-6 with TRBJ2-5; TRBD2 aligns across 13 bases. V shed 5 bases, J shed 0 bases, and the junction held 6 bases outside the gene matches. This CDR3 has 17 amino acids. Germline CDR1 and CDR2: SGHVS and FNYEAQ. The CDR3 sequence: CASSPLAGGLYQETQYF. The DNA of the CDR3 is TGTGCCAGCAGCCCACTAGCGGGGGGGCTGTACCAAGAGACCCAGTACTTC.

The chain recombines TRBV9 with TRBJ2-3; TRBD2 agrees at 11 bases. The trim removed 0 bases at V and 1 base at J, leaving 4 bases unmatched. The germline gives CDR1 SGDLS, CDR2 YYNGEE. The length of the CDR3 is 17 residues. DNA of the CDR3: TGTGCCAGCAGCGTAGAGGTTAGCGGGGGGGGCACAGATACGCAGTATTTT. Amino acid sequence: CASSVEVSGGGTDTQYF.

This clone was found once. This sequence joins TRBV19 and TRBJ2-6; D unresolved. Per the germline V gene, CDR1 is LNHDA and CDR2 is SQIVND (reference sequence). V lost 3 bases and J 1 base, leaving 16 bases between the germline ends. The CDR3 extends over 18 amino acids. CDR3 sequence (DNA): TGTGCCAGTAGTATTCATGGATCGGGTTTATCTGGGGCCAACGTCCTGACTTTC. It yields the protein CASSIHGSGLSGANVLTF.

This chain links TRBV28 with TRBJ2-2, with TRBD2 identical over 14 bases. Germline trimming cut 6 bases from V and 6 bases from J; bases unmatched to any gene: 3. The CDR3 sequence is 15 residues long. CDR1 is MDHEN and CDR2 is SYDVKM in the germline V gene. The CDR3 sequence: CASRRTSGGPGELFF. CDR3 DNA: TGTGCCAGCAGACGGACTAGCGGGGGGCCCGGGGAGCTGTTTTTT.

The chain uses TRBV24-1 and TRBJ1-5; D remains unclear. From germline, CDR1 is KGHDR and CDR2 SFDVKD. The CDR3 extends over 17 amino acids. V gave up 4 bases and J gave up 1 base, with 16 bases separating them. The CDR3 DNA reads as TGTGCCACCAGTGACTCCTTGTCGGGGTGGAGCAATCAGCCCCAGCATTTT. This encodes CATSDSLSGWSNQPQHF.

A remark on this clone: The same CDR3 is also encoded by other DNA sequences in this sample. The CDR3 sequence: CASSITSGAPSYEQYF. The CDR3 region has the DNA TGTGCCAGTAGTATCACTAGCGGGGCCCCATCCTACGAGCAGTACTTC. This sequence joins TRBV19 and TRBJ2-7, with TRBD2 identical over 10 bases. This CDR3 has 16 residues. CDR1 and CDR2 from the germline V gene are LNHDA and SQIVND (reference sequence). V dropped 3 bases and J dropped 1; count of bases not matched to a gene: 6.

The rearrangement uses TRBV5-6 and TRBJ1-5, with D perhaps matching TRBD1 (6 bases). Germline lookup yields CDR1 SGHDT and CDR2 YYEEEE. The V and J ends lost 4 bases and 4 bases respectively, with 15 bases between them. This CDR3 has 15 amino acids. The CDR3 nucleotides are TGTGCCAGCAGCCTATACCGGGACATAAATCAGCCCCAGCATTTT. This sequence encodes CASSLYRDINQPQHF.

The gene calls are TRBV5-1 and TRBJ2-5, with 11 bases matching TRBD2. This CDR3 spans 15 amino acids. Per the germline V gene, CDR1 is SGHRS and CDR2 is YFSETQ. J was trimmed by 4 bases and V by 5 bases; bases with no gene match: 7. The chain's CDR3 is CASSPELAGVETQYF. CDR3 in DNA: TGCGCCAGCAGTCCAGAACTAGCGGGGGTAGAGACCCAGTACTTC.

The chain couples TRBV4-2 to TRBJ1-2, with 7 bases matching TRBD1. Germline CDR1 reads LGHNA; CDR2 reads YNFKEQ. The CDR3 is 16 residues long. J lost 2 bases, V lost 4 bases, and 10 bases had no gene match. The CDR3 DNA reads TGTGCCAGCAGCCGCCCTGGAGGGGGCGTCAACTATGGCTACACCTTC. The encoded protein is CASSRPGGGVNYGYTF.

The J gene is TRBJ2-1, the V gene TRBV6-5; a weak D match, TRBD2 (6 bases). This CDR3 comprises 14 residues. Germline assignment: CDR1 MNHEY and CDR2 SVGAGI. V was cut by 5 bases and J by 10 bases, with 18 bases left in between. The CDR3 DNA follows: TGTGCCAGCAGTATCTCCGGGACTGGCCGCGAGCAGTTCTTC. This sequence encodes CASSISGTGREQFF.

CDR3 sequence reads: CSASRRRAVTEAFF. The CDR3 DNA reads TGCAGTGCTAGTAGGAGGAGGGCGGTCACTGAAGCTTTCTTT. The rearrangement joins TRBV20-1 to TRBJ1-1; D is undetermined. Germline-derived CDR1 and CDR2 are DFQATT and SNEGSKA (reference sequence). The CDR3 covers 14 residues. Deletions cut 3 bases from V and 4 bases from J, with 15 bases between.

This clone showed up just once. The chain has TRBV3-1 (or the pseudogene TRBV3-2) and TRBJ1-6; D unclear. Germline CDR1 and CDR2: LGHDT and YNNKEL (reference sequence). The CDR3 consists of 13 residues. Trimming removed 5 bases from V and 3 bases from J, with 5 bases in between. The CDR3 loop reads CASSEVYNSPLHF. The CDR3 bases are TGTGCCAGCAGCGAGGTCTATAATTCACCCCTCCACTTT.

CDR3 nucleotides: TGTGCCAGCAGTGACGGGGGAATAACTAATGAAAAACTGTTTTTT. Translated: CASSDGGITNEKLFF. The chain is built from TRBV25-1 and TRBJ1-4; a weak D match, TRBD1 (5 bases). CDR1 MGHDK and CDR2 SYGVNS come from the germline V gene. V was clipped by 3 bases and J by 1 base, with 9 bases between them. This CDR3 region has 15 residues.

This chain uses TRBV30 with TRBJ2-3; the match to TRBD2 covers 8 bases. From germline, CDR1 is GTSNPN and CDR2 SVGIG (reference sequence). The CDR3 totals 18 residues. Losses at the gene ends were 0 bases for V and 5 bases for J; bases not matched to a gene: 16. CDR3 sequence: CAWSVFGYDGGAGDTQYF. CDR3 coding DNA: TGTGCCTGGAGTGTATTTGGTTACGACGGGGGGGCGGGAGATACGCAGTATTTT.

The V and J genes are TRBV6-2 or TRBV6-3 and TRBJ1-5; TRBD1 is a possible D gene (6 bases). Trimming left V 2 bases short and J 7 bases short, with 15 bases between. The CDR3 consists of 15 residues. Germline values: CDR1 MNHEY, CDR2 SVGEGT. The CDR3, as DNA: TGTGCCAGCAGTTACCCGCCCGGACAGAACCAGCCCCAGCATTTT. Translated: CASSYPPGQNQPQHF.